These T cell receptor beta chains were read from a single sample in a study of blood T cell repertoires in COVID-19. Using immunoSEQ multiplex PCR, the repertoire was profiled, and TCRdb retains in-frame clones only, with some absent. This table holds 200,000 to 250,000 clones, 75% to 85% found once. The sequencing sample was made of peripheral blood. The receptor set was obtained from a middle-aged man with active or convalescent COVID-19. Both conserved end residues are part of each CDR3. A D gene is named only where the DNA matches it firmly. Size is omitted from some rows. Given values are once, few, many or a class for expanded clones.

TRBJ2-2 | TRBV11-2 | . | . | TGTGCCAGCAGCTTAGAGGGGCCCGGAGCGAACACCGGGGAGCTGTTTTTT | CASSLEGPGANTGELFF
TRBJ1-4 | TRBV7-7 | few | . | TGTGCCAGCAGCCGGCGGTTCGGTGCTAATGAAAAACTGTTTTTT | CASSRRFGANEKLFF
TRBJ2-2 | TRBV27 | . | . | TGTGCCAGCAGTTACCACGGGGGGGAGCTGTTTTTT | CASSYHGGELFF
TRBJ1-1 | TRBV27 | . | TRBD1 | TGTGCCAGCAGTCGTAGGGACAGGGTATTTCACACTGAAGCTTTCTTT | CASSRRDRVFHTEAFF
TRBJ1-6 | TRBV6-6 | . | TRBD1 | TGTGCCAGCAGTTTCGGGGGACAGGGGTATTCACCCCTCCACTTT | CASSFGGQGYSPLHF
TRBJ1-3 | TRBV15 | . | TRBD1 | TGTGCCACCAGCAGAGAGAGGACAGGGACTGGAAACACCATATATTTT | CATSRERTGTGNTIYF
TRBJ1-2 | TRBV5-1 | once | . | TGCGCCAGCAGACCTAACTATCAGGGGCTGGGCTACACCTTC | CASRPNYQGLGYTF
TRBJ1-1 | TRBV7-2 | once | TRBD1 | TGTGCCAGCACCTTCCTACAGGGGACCACTGAAGCTTTCTTT | CASTFLQGTTEAFF
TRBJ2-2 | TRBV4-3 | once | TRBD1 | TGCGCCAGCAGCCTCCGGACAGGGGGAAGGGGGGAGCTGTTTTTT | CASSLRTGGRGELFF
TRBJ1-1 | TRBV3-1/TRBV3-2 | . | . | TGTGCCAGCAGCCCCTTGGGACAAATAGTGGGAGCTTTCTTT | CASSPLGQIVGAFF
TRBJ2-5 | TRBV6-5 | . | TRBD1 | TGTGCCAGCAGTTACTCCACAGGGGTCAGGGGGACCCAGTACTTC | CASSYSTGVRGTQYF
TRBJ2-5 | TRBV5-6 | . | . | TGTGCCAGCAGCTTGGACCCAGGAGGGGAGACCCAGTACTTC | CASSLDPGGETQYF
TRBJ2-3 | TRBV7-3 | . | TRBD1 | TGTGCCAGCAGCCTAAGGACAGGGATGGGCACAGATACGCAGTATTTT | CASSLRTGMGTDTQYF
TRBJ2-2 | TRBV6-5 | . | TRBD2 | TGTGCCAGCAGGCACAAGGCTAGCGGGTATGGGGAGCTGTTTTTT | CASRHKASGYGELFF
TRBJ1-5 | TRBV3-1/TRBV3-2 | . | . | TGTGCCAGCAGCCCCAGGGATCAGGCTCAGCCCCAGCATTTT | CASSPRDQAQPQHF
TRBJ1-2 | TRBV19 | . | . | TGTGCCACAGCCACGGGCGCGGGCTATGGCTACACCTTC | CATATGAGYGYTF
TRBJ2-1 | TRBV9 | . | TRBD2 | TGTGCCAGCAGCAACCCACTCGGGGCGGGGGGTTACAATGAGCAGTTCTTC | CASSNPLGAGGYNEQFF
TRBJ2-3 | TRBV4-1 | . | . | TGCGCCAGCAGCCAAGCTCCGGGGGATACGCAGTATTTT | CASSQAPGDTQYF
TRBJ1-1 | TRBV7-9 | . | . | TGTGCCAGCAGCTCTGACAGGAAAAACACTGAAGCTTTCTTT | CASSSDRKNTEAFF
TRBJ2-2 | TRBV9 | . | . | TGTGCCAGCAGCGTAGGCCTAGCGAACACCGGGGAGCTGTTTTTT | CASSVGLANTGELFF
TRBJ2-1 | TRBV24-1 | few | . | TGTGCCACCAGTGAGGTCAGCCCCGGGAGCTCCTACAATGAGCAGTTCTTC | CATSEVSPGSSYNEQFF
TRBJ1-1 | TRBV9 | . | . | TGTGCCAGCAGCCCGCGACGGGACACACTGACTGAAGCTTTCTTT | CASSPRRDTLTEAFF
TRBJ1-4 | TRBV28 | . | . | TGTGCCAGCAGCCAGTTAACAGGCCGTGGGTCCGAAAAACTGTTTTTT | CASSQLTGRGSEKLFF
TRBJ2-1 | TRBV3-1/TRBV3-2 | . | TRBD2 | TGTGCCAGCAGCCCCCCTCCCCCGGGAGGTAGGAATGAGCAGTTCTTC | CASSPPPPGGRNEQFF
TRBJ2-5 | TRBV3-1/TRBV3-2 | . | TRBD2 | TGTGCCAGCAGGATGACTAGCGGGAGCTCTCAAGAGACCCAGTACTTC | CASRMTSGSSQETQYF
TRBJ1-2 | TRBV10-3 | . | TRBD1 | TGTGCCATCAGTATCGGACAGGGAATATATGGCTACACCTTC | CAISIGQGIYGYTF
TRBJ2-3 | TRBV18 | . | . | TGTGCCAGCTCACCACCAAGCGTAAACACAGATACGCAGTATTTT | CASSPPSVNTDTQYF
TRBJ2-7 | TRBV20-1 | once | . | TGCAGTGCTAGTTTGTCCGGGACTGCCAACGAGCAGTACTTC | CSASLSGTANEQYF
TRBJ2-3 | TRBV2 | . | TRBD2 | TGTGCCAGCAGTAGGACTAGCGGGGCGACAGATACGCAGTATTTT | CASSRTSGATDTQYF
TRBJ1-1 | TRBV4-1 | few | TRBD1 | TGCGCCAGCAGCCAAGGATATTTTAGGGGGCAGAACACTGAAGCTTTCTTT | CASSQGYFRGQNTEAFF
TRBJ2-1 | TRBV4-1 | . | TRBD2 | TGCGCCAGCAGCCAAGGCCTACTAGCGGGCAATCAGTTCTTC | CASSQGLLAGNQFF
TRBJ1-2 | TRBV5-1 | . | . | TGCGCCAGCAGCTTGGCCTCAAGGAGGGATGGCTACACCTTC | CASSLASRRDGYTF
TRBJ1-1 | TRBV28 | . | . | TGTGCCAGCAAAAACAGGGTCACTGAAGCTTTCTTT | CASKNRVTEAFF
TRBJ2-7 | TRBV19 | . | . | . | CASSISAPSYEQYF
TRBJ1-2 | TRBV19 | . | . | TGTGCCAGTAGGGAACGCGGGGAGGTGAGCTACACCTTC | CASRERGEVSYTF
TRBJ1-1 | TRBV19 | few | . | TGTGCCAGTTCCGATGCAGGGGTGGTAACTGAAGCTTTCTTT | CASSDAGVVTEAFF
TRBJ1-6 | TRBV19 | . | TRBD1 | TGTGCCAGTACCCCTGACAGGGCCGCCTGGGGTTCACCCCTCCACTTT | CASTPDRAAWGSPLHF
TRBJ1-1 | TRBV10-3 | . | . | TGTGCCATCAGTGAGTCAGGGTCCACAGGGAGGAACACTGAAGCTTTCTTT | CAISESGSTGRNTEAFF
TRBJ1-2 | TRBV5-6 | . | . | TGTGCCAGCACCAGGGGACGGAGATTTAACTATGGCTACACCTTC | CASTRGRRFNYGYTF
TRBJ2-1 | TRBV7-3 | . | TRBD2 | TGTGCCAGCAGCCCGCAAGCGGGAGGGCCCTACAATGAGCAGTTCTTC | CASSPQAGGPYNEQFF
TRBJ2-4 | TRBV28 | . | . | TGTGCCAGCAGTTCCACTAGGATTCGGGCCAAAAACATTCAGTACTTC | CASSSTRIRAKNIQYF
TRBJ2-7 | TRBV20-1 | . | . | TGCAGTGCTAGTCCATGGTCCGGGGACTACGAGCAGTACTTC | CSASPWSGDYEQYF
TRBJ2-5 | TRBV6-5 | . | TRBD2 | TGTGCCAGCAGTTCCCCTAGCGGGAGCCAAGAGACCCAGTACTTC | CASSSPSGSQETQYF
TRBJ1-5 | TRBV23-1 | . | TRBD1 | TGCGCCCCCATCGGGGACAGGGGGTATCAGCCCCAGCATTTT | CAPIGDRGYQPQHF
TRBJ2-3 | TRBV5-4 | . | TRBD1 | TGTGCCAGCAGCCCGGACAGGGGAACAGATACGCAGTATTTT | CASSPDRGTDTQYF
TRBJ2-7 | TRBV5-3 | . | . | TGTGCCAGAAGCTTGAGGGGGTACGAGCAGTACTTC | CARSLRGYEQYF
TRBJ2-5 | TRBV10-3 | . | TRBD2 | TGTGCCATCAGTGTACTAGCGGGGGGATGGGAGACCCAGTACTTC | CAISVLAGGWETQYF
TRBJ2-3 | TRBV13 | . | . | TGTGCCAGCAGCCCCCTCCCATTTACGTGGGAGTACACAGATACGCAGTATTTT | CASSPLPFTWEYTDTQYF
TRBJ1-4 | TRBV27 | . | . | TGTGCCAGCAGTTTAGGCAGGTTTAATGAAAAACTGTTTTTT | CASSLGRFNEKLFF
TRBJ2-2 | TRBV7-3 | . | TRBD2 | TGTGCCAGCAGCAGGGCTAGCGGGACAACCGGGGAGCTGTTTTTT | CASSRASGTTGELFF
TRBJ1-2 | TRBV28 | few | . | TGTGCCAGCAGTCCTGGTGGGGCAATCTATGGCTACACCTTC | CASSPGGAIYGYTF
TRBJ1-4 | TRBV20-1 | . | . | TGCAGTGCTAGGGGGGGGGAAAAACTGTTTTTT | CSARGGEKLFF
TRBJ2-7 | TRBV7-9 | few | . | TGTGCCAGCAGCTCACAGATGTTCTACGAGCAGTACTTC | CASSSQMFYEQYF
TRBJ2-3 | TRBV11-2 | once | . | TGTGCCAGCAGCTCCTTGGTGGAGGGGGGGGGAGATACGCAGTATTTT | CASSSLVEGGGDTQYF
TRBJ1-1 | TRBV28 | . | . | TGTGCCAGCAGTTTGGGAGGGTCCGTGAGGAGCGGGGCTGAAGCTTTCTTT | CASSLGGSVRSGAEAFF
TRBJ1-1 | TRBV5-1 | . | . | TGCGCCAGCACTTCCAGGGGCCTGAACACTGAAGCTTTCTTT | CASTSRGLNTEAFF
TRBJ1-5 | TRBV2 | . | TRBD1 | TGTGCCAGCAGTGAACAGGGGGCACATCAGCCCCAGCATTTT | CASSEQGAHQPQHF
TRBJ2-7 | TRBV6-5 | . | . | TGTGCCAGCAAAAGAACCGGGACCTACGAGCAGTACTTC | CASKRTGTYEQYF
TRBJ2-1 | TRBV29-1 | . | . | TGCAGCGTTGAAGATCGGTCGATCAATGAGCAGTTCTTC | CSVEDRSINEQFF